The T cell receptor beta chain under discussion was sequenced for a study of shared clonotypes between healthy human individuals. General observations from the study: In this cohort, only blood was sampled, and tissue repertoires likely differ.

After removal of 10 bases from V and 3 bases from J, the junction contained 14 bases not matched to a gene. There are 15 residues in the CDR3. From germline, CDR1 is SGHRS and CDR2 YFSETQ. The repertoire was sequenced with immunoSEQ multiplex PCR; TCRdb's copy has only in-frame clones and lacks some. The data show about 2,500,000 clones, around 90% seen once. Turning to this clone: What it recognizes is unknown.

The clonotype comes from a man aged 18 to 29 in good health. The material sequenced was naive CD4+ T cells sorted from blood. Stated subset: CD45RA+ positively selected. J is TRBJ2-3 and V is TRBV5-1; 7 bases map to TRBD2. The CDR3: CAPRRSGNKTDTQYF. Written as DNA, the CDR3 is TGCGCCCCGCGAAGGAGCGGGAATAAAACAGATACGCAGTATTTT. Using reference TRBV5-1 and TRBJ2-3 for the parts outside the CDR3, the full variable domain is KAGVTQTPRYLIKTRGQQVTLSCSPISGHRSVSWYQQTPGQGLQFLFEYFSETQRNKGNFPGRFSGRQFSNSRSEMNVSTLELGDSALYLCAPRRSGNKTDTQYFGPGTRLTVL.